What follows are 30 T cell receptor beta chains derived from one specimen sequenced in a study of resident and recirculating memory T cells in vitiligo. Libraries were prepared by immunoSEQ multiplex PCR; TCRdb keeps only in-frame clonotypes and omits some of them. The sample includes around 70,000 clones, 91% of them seen just once. The sample taken for sequencing was blood. These receptor sequences come from a male donor with vitiligo.

This chain connects TRBV4-3 to TRBJ2-5; TRBD2 is a possible D gene (7 bases). The germline V gene encodes CDR1 LGHNA and CDR2 YSLEER. The V gene lost 1 base and the J gene lost 1 base, with 13 bases spanning the gap. The CDR3 is made up of 16 amino acids. CDR3 DNA: TGCGCCAGCAGCCAAGGGGGGGGACAACTCCAAGAGACCCAGTACTTC. Translation: CASSQGGGQLQETQYF.

The gene calls are TRBV30 and TRBJ1-2; D call uncertain. The germline V gene encodes CDR1 GTSNPN and CDR2 SVGIG (reference sequence). The ends were cut back, 0 bases at V and 10 bases at J, with 9 bases in the middle. CDR3 length equals 11 residues. CDR3 sequence reads: CAWSVSGFYTF. CDR3 coding DNA: TGTGCCTGGAGTGTATCCGGTTTCTACACCTTC.

The chain combines TRBV14 with TRBJ1-2; D not resolved. Trimming cost V 4 bases and J 4 bases, with 16 bases left between them. CDR1 and CDR2 (germline): SGHDN, FVKESK. This CDR3 comprises 15 residues. CDR3 in amino acids: CASSPLARELYGYTF. DNA of the CDR3: TGTGCCAGCAGCCCTCTGGCCCGGGAGCTCTATGGCTACACCTTC.

The CDR3 DNA is TGTGCCAGCAGTGAGTCGGGGGGGCCCCCTACAGATACGCAGTATTTT. Protein product: CASSESGGPPTDTQYF. The chain recombines TRBV6-4 with TRBJ2-3; 8 nucleotides align to TRBD2. The CDR3 covers 16 residues. The V segment lost 3 bases and the J segment 3 bases; nucleotides outside the gene matches: 8. Germline V gene lookup returns CDR1 MRHNA and CDR2 SNTAGT.

This sequence joins TRBV5-1 and TRBJ2-7; D is unresolved. With 0 bases removed from V and 1 base from J, the gap between germline ends came to 11 bases. The CDR3 has 15 residues. Per the germline V gene, CDR1 is SGHRS and CDR2 is YFSETQ. The CDR3 DNA is TGCGCCAGCAGCTTGGAGTTTGCAGTATCCTACGAGCAGTACTTC. Its protein product is CASSLEFAVSYEQYF.

The chain has TRBV7-3 and TRBJ2-1; 9 nucleotides align to TRBD2. The CDR3 has 16 residues. Germline CDR1 SGHTA, CDR2 FQGTGA. After removal of 5 bases from V and 6 bases from J, the junction contained 11 bases not matched to a gene. CDR3 in DNA: TGTGCCAGCAGCCCGGAGGTTAGCGGGGGAGTCAATGAGCAGTTCTTC. Translated: CASSPEVSGGVNEQFF.

The chain uses TRBV4-3 and TRBJ1-1; D is perhaps TRBD1 (5 bases). The germline CDR1 and CDR2 sequences are LGHNA and YSLEER. The CDR3 sequence is 15 residues long. Between the trimmed V and J ends, which lost 0 bases and 1 base, there was a span of 9 bases. The CDR3 protein is CASSQERRANTEAFF. CDR3 DNA: TGCGCCAGCAGCCAAGAACGCAGGGCGAACACTGAAGCTTTCTTT.

The chain carries TRBV7-9 and TRBJ2-7; 7 nucleotides align to TRBD1. Trimming took 3 bases from V and 2 from J; bases not matched to a gene: 10. The V gene's germline CDR1 is SEHNR and CDR2 FQNEAQ (reference sequence). The CDR3 has 16 amino acids. The CDR3 bases are TGTGCCAGCAGCTTCCTTCGACAGGGAGTACCCTACGAGCAGTACTTC. Its protein is CASSFLRQGVPYEQYF. Drawing the rest from reference TRBV7-9 and TRBJ2-7, the complete variable domain is DTGVSQNPRHKITKRGQNVTFRCDPISEHNRLYWYRQTLGQGPEFLTYFQNEAQLEKSRLLSDRFSAERPKGSFSTLEIQRTEQGDSAMYLCASSFLRQGVPYEQYFGPGTRLTVT.

V gene TRBV4-3 combines with J gene TRBJ2-2; D remains unclear. This CDR3 is built from 14 residues. The V gene's germline CDR1 is LGHNA and CDR2 YSLEER. Trimming pared 1 base from V and 6 bases from J, leaving 9 bases between. As DNA, the CDR3 is TGCGCCAGCAGCCAAGGAGGCGGTCCCGGGGAGCTGTTTTTT. Translating it yields CASSQGGGPGELFF.

The J gene is TRBJ1-2, the V gene TRBV28, with D perhaps matching TRBD1 (5 bases). Trimming stripped 2 bases from V and 3 bases from J, with 13 bases between. The CDR3 extends over 15 amino acids. Germline V gives CDR1 MDHEN, CDR2 SYDVKM. CDR3 amino acids: CASSLPPPGYYGYTF. DNA for the CDR3: TGTGCCAGCAGTTTACCCCCCCCAGGGTACTATGGCTACACCTTC.

The rearrangement uses TRBV2 and TRBJ1-2; D is possibly TRBD1 (5 bases). Trimming took off 4 bases at V and 2 bases at J, with 8 bases between the two ends. CDR1 is SNHLY and CDR2 is FYNNEI in the germline V gene. The CDR3 has 13 residues. The CDR3 loop is CASSGTPNYGYTF. The CDR3 coding sequence is TGTGCCAGCAGTGGGACACCCAACTATGGCTACACCTTC.

The chain joins TRBV7-2 to TRBJ1-2; D gene uncertain. The CDR3 has 13 residues. Trimming left V 0 bases short and J 3 bases short, with 5 bases between. Germline loops: CDR1 SGHTA, CDR2 FQGNSA. The CDR3: CASSLALDYGYTF. For the CDR3, the DNA is TGTGCCAGCAGCTTAGCCCTCGACTATGGCTACACCTTC.

This chain links TRBV19 with TRBJ2-1; D is possibly TRBD1 (6 bases). The V end was cut by 0 bases, the J end by 9 bases, with 9 bases between. CDR1 LNHDA and CDR2 SQIVND come from the germline V gene (reference sequence). This CDR3 region has 13 residues. For the CDR3, the DNA is TGTGCCAGTAGTATAGACAGGGGAAGTGAGCAGTTCTTC. It is translated as CASSIDRGSEQFF.

This rearrangement joins TRBV7-9 to TRBJ1-1; 7 bases fit TRBD1. Trimming removed 1 base from V and 11 bases from J; junction bases left unmatched: 4. Germline assignment: CDR1 SEHNR and CDR2 FQNEAQ (reference sequence). The CDR3 runs 12 residues. The CDR3, as DNA: TGTGCCAGCAGCTTAGGACCACAGGGGGCTTTCTTT. As protein: CASSLGPQGAFF.

The chain employs TRBV27 and TRBJ2-5, with 7 bases that match TRBD1. This CDR3 is built from 15 residues. J lost 2 bases, V lost 4 bases, and 7 bases had no gene match. The germline V gene encodes CDR1 MNHEY and CDR2 SMNVEV (reference sequence). The CDR3 DNA reads TGTGCCAGCAGTTCCAGGGACAGAATACAAGAGACCCAGTACTTC. The encoded protein is CASSSRDRIQETQYF.

V gene TRBV2 combines with J gene TRBJ2-5, with 8 bases matching TRBD2. V was clipped by 6 bases and J by 1 base; unmatched bases: 4. Germline CDR1 reads SNHLY; CDR2 reads FYNNEI. The CDR3 has 14 amino acids. CDR3 loop: CASSSSGGQETQYF. DNA of the CDR3: TGTGCCAGCAGCTCGAGCGGGGGCCAAGAGACCCAGTACTTC.

The chain joins TRBV28 to TRBJ1-1, with D perhaps TRBD1 (5 bases). Germline lookup yields CDR1 MDHEN and CDR2 SYDVKM. The CDR3 runs to 13 residues. Deletions cut 3 bases from V and 1 base from J, with 6 bases between. DNA of the CDR3: TGTGCCAGCAGTTTGGGGGGGAACACTGAAGCTTTCTTT. This translates into CASSLGGNTEAFF.

The chain couples TRBV28 to TRBJ2-7; 8 bases align to TRBD2. Germline CDR1 and CDR2: MDHEN and SYDVKM. CDR3 length: 16 amino acids. Trimming at V came to 6 bases and at J to 0 bases, leaving 10 bases not matched to a gene. CDR3 in DNA: TGTGCCAGCAGGCTCGGGGGGGGCTTCGGCTCCTACGAGCAGTACTTC. It is translated as CASRLGGGFGSYEQYF.

The V and J genes are TRBV7-2 and TRBJ2-1; 11 bases map to TRBD1. The V and J ends lost 5 bases and 6 bases, in that order; junction bases with no gene match: 9. This CDR3 is built from 16 residues. Germline assignment: CDR1 SGHTA and CDR2 FQGNSA. The CDR3 sequence: CASSPIPGTGGNEQFF. The CDR3 coding sequence is TGTGCCAGCAGCCCAATCCCCGGGACAGGGGGCAATGAGCAGTTCTTC. The full variable domain, its missing parts supplied by reference TRBV7-2 and TRBJ2-1, is GAGVSQSPSNKVTEKGKDVELRCDPISGHTALYWYRQSLGQGLEFLIYFQGNSAPDKSGLPSDRFSAERTGGSVSTLTIQRTQQEDSAVYLCASSPIPGTGGNEQFFGPGTRLTVL.

A remark on this clone: The sample carries other DNA sequences with the same CDR3. The chain employs TRBV7-2 and TRBJ2-7; 9 nucleotides match TRBD2. After removal of 5 bases from V and 2 bases from J, the junction contained 7 bases not matched to a gene. Germline CDR1 is SGHTA and CDR2 is FQGNSA. This CDR3 is 15 amino acids long. The CDR3 protein is CASSPLAGATYEQYF. The CDR3 region has the DNA TGTGCCAGCAGCCCACTAGCGGGCGCCACCTACGAGCAGTACTTC.

The V and J genes are TRBV5-1 and TRBJ1-1; 7 positions agree with TRBD1. With 3 bases clipped from V and 4 bases from J, the junction kept 9 bases outside the gene matches. This CDR3 has 15 residues. Germline assignment: CDR1 SGHRS and CDR2 YFSETQ. CDR3 bases: TGCGCCAGCAGCTCATCAAACAGGGGCTTCACTGAAGCTTTCTTT. Translation: CASSSSNRGFTEAFF.

The chain uses TRBV6-1 and TRBJ1-1; tentative D call: TRBD1 (5 bases). CDR1 is MNHNS, CDR2 SASEGT, per germline. The CDR3 totals 14 residues. V lost 6 bases to trimming and J lost 4 bases, with 15 bases between them. CDR3 residues: CASRRGWGGTEAFF. The CDR3 DNA is TGTGCCAGCAGGAGGGGTTGGGGGGGCACTGAAGCTTTCTTT.

The chain is built from TRBV6-5 and TRBJ1-1; unclear D gene. Trimming took 0 bases from V and 1 from J, leaving 6 bases between them. Germline assignment: CDR1 MNHEY and CDR2 SVGAGI. There are 14 residues in the CDR3. Written as DNA, the CDR3 is TGTGCCAGCAGTTACTCCGGGTGGAACACTGAAGCTTTCTTT. It translates to CASSYSGWNTEAFF.

The chain employs TRBV2 and TRBJ2-5; D unresolved. Trimming removed 4 bases from V and 2 bases from J, with 8 bases in between. CDR3 length: 13 residues. The V gene's germline CDR1 is SNHLY and CDR2 FYNNEI. The DNA for the CDR3 is TGTGCCAGCAGTGGGGCAGCACAAGAGACCCAGTACTTC. It translates to CASSGAAQETQYF.

J is TRBJ1-3 and V is TRBV7-9; D perhaps matches TRBD1 (6 bases). Trimming shortened V by 5 bases and J by 0 bases, and 14 bases separated the two germline ends. Germline V CDR1 and CDR2: SEHNR, FQNEAQ (reference sequence). The CDR3 totals 16 residues. The DNA of the CDR3 is TGTGCCAGCAGCCCGGGACACGGTTACTCTGGAAACACCATATATTTT. It is translated as CASSPGHGYSGNTIYF.

The chain links TRBV9 to TRBJ2-5, with TRBD2 matching 9 bases. Germline lookup yields CDR1 SGDLS and CDR2 YYNGEE. This CDR3 is 16 amino acids long. Trimming removed 0 bases from V and 5 bases from J; junction bases left unmatched: 8. The CDR3 region is CASSVVAGGPMETQYF. DNA of the CDR3: TGTGCCAGCAGCGTAGTTGCGGGGGGGCCTATGGAGACCCAGTACTTC. Variable domain in full (rest from reference TRBV9 and TRBJ2-5): DSGVTQTPKHLITATGQRVTLRCSPRSGDLSVYWYQQSLDQGLQFLIQYYNGEERAKGNILERFSAQQFPDLHSELNLSSLELGDSALYFCASSVVAGGPMETQYFGPGTRLLVL.

The genes are TRBV10-3 and TRBJ1-6; D gene uncertain. This CDR3 region has 16 residues. The V gene's germline CDR1 is ENHRY and CDR2 SYGVKD. Trimming stripped 3 bases from V and 7 bases from J, with 16 bases between. CDR3 DNA: TGTGCCATCAGTGAAGGGAGGCTCTTGATCAATTCACCCCTCCACTTT. It codes for CAISEGRLLINSPLHF.

The CDR3 DNA reads TGCGCCAGCAGCTCGGACAGGGGGAGCTCTGGGGCCAACGTCCTGACTTTC. It encodes CASSSDRGSSGANVLTF. The rearrangement uses TRBV5-1 and TRBJ2-6; 10 nucleotides line up with TRBD1. After removal of 3 bases from V and 0 bases from J, the junction contained 3 bases not matched to a gene. The CDR3 totals 17 residues. Germline CDR1 and CDR2: SGHRS and YFSETQ.

The chain uses TRBV6-5 and TRBJ1-4; the D gene is possibly TRBD1 (6 bases). Germline lookup yields CDR1 MNHEY and CDR2 SVGAGI. The CDR3 runs 15 residues. V was shortened by 4 bases and J by 5 bases, with 14 bases between the two germline ends. The CDR3 reads CASSSIQGTNEKLFF. DNA for the CDR3: TGTGCCAGCAGTTCCATACAGGGAACAAATGAAAAACTGTTTTTT.

V usage is TRBV7-3 and J usage is TRBJ2-3; D uncertain. CDR1 SGHTA and CDR2 FQGTGA come from the germline V gene. The CDR3 has 14 amino acids. V was clipped by 1 base and J by 2 bases, with 7 bases between them. CDR3: CASSLRPPTDTQYF. The DNA of the CDR3 is TGTGCCAGCAGCTTAAGGCCACCCACAGATACGCAGTATTTT.